One and the same sample provided the 28 T cell receptor beta chains below, sequenced in a study of control samples from healthy donors and cancer patients. The data were produced by immunoSEQ multiplex PCR, yet TCRdb's version contains in-frame clones alone and is incomplete. This listing includes about 210,000 clones. The specimen was blood. These receptors originate from a woman aged 25 to 39 in good health.

The chain joins TRBV28 to TRBJ1-2, with D hard to call. CDR3 length equals 13 residues. The V end lost 2 bases, the J end lost 6 bases, and 10 bases lay between the germline ends. CDR1 is MDHEN, CDR2 SYDVKM, per germline. This CDR3 reads CASSLRGSDGYTF. CDR3 DNA sequence: TGTGCCAGCAGTTTACGTGGCTCGGATGGCTACACCTTC.

CDR3 bases: TGTGCCAGCAGTTTGTCCACTAGCGGCCAAGAGACCCAGTACTTC. It codes for CASSLSTSGQETQYF. V usage is TRBV28 and J usage is TRBJ2-5; 8 positions match TRBD2. V trimming: 3 bases; J trimming: 1 base; junction bases outside the gene matches: 4. CDR1 is MDHEN and CDR2 is SYDVKM in the germline V gene. The CDR3 sequence is 15 residues long.

V usage is TRBV6-5 and J usage is TRBJ2-3, with D uncertain. Germline V lookup: CDR1 MNHEY, CDR2 SVGAGI. The V end lost 6 bases, the J end lost 2 bases, and 12 bases lay between the germline ends. This CDR3 is 14 amino acids long. The CDR3 DNA follows: TGTGCCAGCAGCGGGCCTTACACCACAGATACGCAGTATTTT. Protein: CASSGPYTTDTQYF.

The chain recombines TRBV29-1 with TRBJ2-5, with 8 nucleotides matching TRBD1. The V and J ends lost 6 bases and 2 bases, in that order; junction bases with no gene match: 5. This CDR3 has 13 residues. CDR1 is SQVTM, CDR2 ANQGSEA, per germline. The CDR3 DNA follows: TGCAGCGTCCTAGACAGGGGACAAGAGACCCAGTACTTC. Translating it yields CSVLDRGQETQYF.

The chain recombines TRBV20-1 with TRBJ2-7; D ambiguous. The germline V gene has CDR1 DFQATT and CDR2 SNEGSKA (reference sequence). V was cut by 6 bases and J by 4 bases, with 10 bases left in between. This CDR3 comprises 11 residues. The CDR3 reads CSAILLYEQYF. The CDR3 DNA is TGCAGTGCCATACTACTTTACGAGCAGTACTTC.

The chain uses TRBV3-1 (or the pseudogene TRBV3-2) and TRBJ2-3, with D perhaps TRBD1 or TRBD2 (5 bases each). Trimming shortened V by 4 bases and J by 3 bases, and 11 bases separated the two germline ends. The CDR3 runs 14 residues. Germline V gene lookup returns CDR1 LGHDT and CDR2 YNNKEL (reference sequence). The CDR3 sequence is CASSRPGTTDTQYF. As DNA, the CDR3 is TGTGCCAGCAGCCGGCCAGGGACGACAGATACGCAGTATTTT.

The J gene is TRBJ2-5, the V gene TRBV5-8; D is tentatively TRBD1 or TRBD2 (6 bases each). The CDR3 extends over 14 amino acids. Trimming took 5 bases from V and 13 from J, leaving 24 bases between them. Germline-derived CDR1 and CDR2 are SGHTS and YDEGEE. The CDR3 protein is CASRKPGGRLNLYF. The CDR3 DNA sequence: TGTGCCAGCAGGAAACCCGGGGGCCGTCTGAACCTGTACTTC. The full variable domain, completed using reference TRBV5-8 and TRBJ2-5, is EAGVTQSPTHLIKTRGQQATLRCSPISGHTSVYWYQQALGLGLQFLLWYDEGEERNRGNFPPRFSGRQFPNYSSELNVNALELEDSALYLCASRKPGGRLNLYFGPGTRLLVL.

CDR3 residues: CASSSDTVGRGYTF. The CDR3 bases are TGTGCCAGCAGCTCAGACACAGTCGGGCGTGGCTACACCTTC. The chain carries TRBV5-4 and TRBJ1-2; D gene unclear. This CDR3 comprises 14 residues. Germline V gene data show CDR1 as SGHNT and CDR2 as YYREEE (reference sequence). Trimming pared 3 bases from V and 7 bases from J, leaving 16 bases between.

V is TRBV18 and J is TRBJ1-1; D gene unclear. Trimming left V 0 bases short and J 1 base short, with 6 bases between. The CDR3 totals 14 residues. Looked up from germline, CDR1 is KGHSH and CDR2 is LQKENI. CDR3: CASSPPVENTEAFF. CDR3 coding DNA: TGTGCCAGCTCACCACCGGTTGAGAACACTGAAGCTTTCTTT.

The V gene is TRBV7-8, the J gene TRBJ2-1, with 10 bases that match TRBD1. Per germline, CDR1 SGHVS and CDR2 FQNEAQ. This CDR3 contains 17 residues. J gave up 9 bases and V 2 bases, and 13 bases lay outside the gene matches. CDR3 bases: TGTGCCAGCAGCTTACGGGGTAGACAGGGGGCAGGAGGTGAGCAGTTCTTC. This codes for CASSLRGRQGAGGEQFF.

This rearrangement joins TRBV21-1 to TRBJ2-2; TRBD2, the D gene given by the table, was not confirmed from the DNA. TRBV21-1 is termed a pseudogene. The CDR3 has 18 residues. Here the CDR3 DNA reads TGTGCCAGCAATAGCGGGGGGGGACTCCTATCTAACACCGGGGAGCTGTTTTTT. As protein: CASNSGGGLLSNTGELFF.

The V call is TRBV7-8, the J call TRBJ1-4; 9 nucleotides match TRBD1. Germline values: CDR1 SGHVS, CDR2 FQNEAQ. The CDR3 has 16 residues. With V trimmed by 2 bases and J by 3 bases, 4 bases remained unmatched. The CDR3 is CASSLPRQGANEKLFF. DNA of the CDR3: TGTGCCAGCAGCTTACCCCGACAGGGGGCTAATGAAAAACTGTTTTTT.

The CDR3 region is CASSSRDSSYGYTF. CDR3 DNA: TGTGCCAGCAGCTCCCGGGACAGCAGTTATGGCTACACCTTC. This chain connects TRBV7-8 to TRBJ1-2, with 7 bases aligning to TRBD1. Germline CDR1 reads SGHVS; CDR2 reads FQNEAQ. The CDR3 is 14 amino acids. V lost 4 bases to trimming and J lost 5 bases; unmatched junction nucleotides: 7. Full variable domain (outside the CDR3, taken from reference TRBV7-8 and TRBJ1-2): GAGVSQSPRYKVAKRGQDVALRCDPISGHVSLFWYQQALGQGPEFLTYFQNEAQLDKSGLPSDRFFAERPEGSVSTLKIQRTQQEDSAVYLCASSSRDSSYGYTFGSGTRLTVV.

The chain uses TRBV4-1 and TRBJ1-5, with D possibly matching TRBD1 (6 bases). Germline lookup yields CDR1 MGHRA and CDR2 YSYEKL. The CDR3 runs to 19 residues. Trimming left V 0 bases short and J 2 bases short, with 20 bases between. DNA for the CDR3: TGCGCCAGCAGCCAAGAAGTGACACGGGGGGCGCGTCGCAATCAGCCCCAGCATTTT. Amino acid sequence: CASSQEVTRGARRNQPQHF.

The V gene is TRBV7-2, the J gene TRBJ2-7; 9 bases are a match to TRBD2. The V segment lost 2 bases and the J segment 4 bases; nucleotides outside the gene matches: 6. This CDR3 contains 15 residues. Germline-derived CDR1 and CDR2 are SGHTA and FQGNSA. CDR3 bases: TGTGCCAGCAGCTTACGGCGCGGGGGGGAGTACGAGCAGTACTTC. This codes for CASSLRRGGEYEQYF.

This rearrangement joins TRBV3-1 (or the pseudogene TRBV3-2) to TRBJ2-7; D unresolved. V was trimmed by 6 bases and J by 2 bases, leaving 14 bases between them. CDR1 and CDR2 (germline): LGHDT, YNNKEL (reference sequence). The CDR3 spans 14 residues. The CDR3 sequence: CASSPPLPPYEQYF. The CDR3 DNA reads TGTGCCAGCAGTCCTCCTCTCCCTCCCTACGAGCAGTACTTC.

The chain recombines TRBV27 with TRBJ1-2, with 7 bases identical to TRBD1. The germline CDR1 and CDR2 sequences are MNHEY and SMNVEV (reference sequence). The V gene end was trimmed by 5 bases and the J gene end by 4 bases; junction bases not matched to a gene: 10. CDR3 length: 15 amino acids. The CDR3 protein is CASSPRQGHFYGYTF. CDR3 DNA: TGTGCCAGCAGTCCACGACAGGGCCATTTCTATGGCTACACCTTC.

The chain has TRBV27 and TRBJ2-5, with D perhaps being TRBD1 or TRBD2 (5 bases each). CDR3 length: 15 residues. The germline V gene has CDR1 MNHEY and CDR2 SMNVEV (reference sequence). V was trimmed by 3 bases and J by 5 bases, leaving 16 bases between them. The CDR3 protein is CASSLGPYPWETQYF. CDR3 nucleotides: TGTGCCAGCAGTTTGGGACCCTACCCCTGGGAGACCCAGTACTTC.

CDR3 sequence: CASSSGNHYGYTF. CDR3 nucleotides: TGTGCCAGCAGCTCAGGGAATCACTATGGCTACACCTTC. The chain has TRBV7-9 and TRBJ1-2, with D possibly TRBD1 on 5 matching bases. The CDR3 sequence is 13 residues long. V was shortened by 4 bases and J by 3 bases, with 9 bases between the two germline ends. Germline assignment: CDR1 SEHNR and CDR2 FQNEAQ (reference sequence).

The chain has TRBV11-3 and TRBJ2-1; 7 bases align to TRBD1. The CDR3 runs 15 residues. Unmatched junction bases numbered 14, after V lost 6 bases and J lost 9 bases. Germline CDR1 is SGHNT and CDR2 is YENEEA. CDR3 bases: TGTGCCAGCAGTTCCCCGGGGCAGGGGGTCGGTGAGCAGTTCTTC. Translated: CASSSPGQGVGEQFF.

The V gene is TRBV27, the J gene TRBJ2-7; D tentatively reads TRBD1 or TRBD2 (6 bases each). V dropped 6 bases and J dropped 3 bases, with 15 bases sitting between them. The length of the CDR3 is 14 residues. Per germline, CDR1 MNHEY and CDR2 SMNVEV (reference sequence). CDR3: CASSSRGAHYEQYF. CDR3 DNA: TGTGCCAGCAGCAGTAGGGGGGCACACTACGAGCAGTACTTC.

The chain carries TRBV7-3 and TRBJ1-1; tentatively, D is TRBD1 (5 bases). Germline loops: CDR1 SGHTA, CDR2 FQGTGA. This CDR3 comprises 19 residues. Trimming took 2 bases from V and 3 from J, leaving 25 bases between them. CDR3 protein: CASSLPLYRGPLGYTEAFF. In DNA, the CDR3 is TGTGCCAGCAGCTTACCCCTTTACCGGGGCCCCCTGGGGTACACTGAAGCTTTCTTT.

This chain links TRBV30 with TRBJ1-6, with 8 bases identical to TRBD1. Germline values: CDR1 GTSNPN, CDR2 SVGIG (reference sequence). This CDR3 is 15 amino acids long. Trimming cost V 3 bases and J 5 bases; bases outside gene matches: 6. CDR3 in amino acids: CAWRVQGGDNSPLHF. The CDR3 DNA is TGTGCCTGGAGAGTACAGGGGGGGGATAATTCACCCCTCCACTTT.

V is TRBV6-1 and J is TRBJ1-5; D remains unclear. V lost 1 base to trimming and J lost 2 bases, with 12 bases between them. CDR1 MNHNS and CDR2 SASEGT come from the germline V gene. CDR3 length: 16 amino acids. This CDR3 is CASSEDLIVGNQPQHF. The DNA of the CDR3 is TGTGCCAGCAGTGAAGACCTAATAGTGGGCAATCAGCCCCAGCATTTT.

The chain has TRBV7-7 and TRBJ1-4; maybe TRBD1 (6 bases). Germline CDR1 is SSHAT and CDR2 is FNYEAQ (reference sequence). The CDR3 length is 14 residues. Written as DNA, the CDR3 is TGTGCTGGTCAAGATCGGGGGCCTAATGAAAAACTGTTTTTT. This gives the protein CAGQDRGPNEKLFF.

The chain employs TRBV9 and TRBJ2-3; 8 bases are shared with TRBD1. The germline gives CDR1 SGDLS, CDR2 YYNGEE. J was trimmed by 3 bases and V by 4 bases; bases with no gene match: 7. The CDR3 extends over 15 amino acids. For the CDR3, the DNA is TGTGCCAGCAGCCCACAGGGGGATCGGACAGATACGCAGTATTTT. Amino acid sequence: CASSPQGDRTDTQYF. Using reference TRBV9 and TRBJ2-3 for the parts outside the CDR3, the full variable domain is DSGVTQTPKHLITATGQRVTLRCSPRSGDLSVYWYQQSLDQGLQFLIQYYNGEERAKGNILERFSAQQFPDLHSELNLSSLELGDSALYFCASSPQGDRTDTQYFGPGTRLTVL.

V and J are TRBV19 and TRBJ1-5; D not resolved. The CDR3 runs 16 residues. Germline CDR1 is LNHDA and CDR2 is SQIVND (reference sequence). V was shortened by 5 bases and J by 1 base, with 15 bases between the two germline ends. For the CDR3, the DNA is TGTGCCAGTAGTCGTACATCAAGAGGCAGCAATCAGCCCCAGCATTTT. Its protein is CASSRTSRGSNQPQHF.

This rearrangement joins TRBV4-3 to TRBJ1-1; D perhaps matches TRBD1 (6 bases). The CDR3 totals 13 residues. Germline values: CDR1 LGHNA, CDR2 YSLEER. Trimming took 0 bases from V and 8 from J, leaving 10 bases between them. The CDR3 DNA reads as TGCGCCAGCAGCCAAGATGGGGGGGCAGAAGCTTTCTTT. Translated, it gives CASSQDGGAEAFF.